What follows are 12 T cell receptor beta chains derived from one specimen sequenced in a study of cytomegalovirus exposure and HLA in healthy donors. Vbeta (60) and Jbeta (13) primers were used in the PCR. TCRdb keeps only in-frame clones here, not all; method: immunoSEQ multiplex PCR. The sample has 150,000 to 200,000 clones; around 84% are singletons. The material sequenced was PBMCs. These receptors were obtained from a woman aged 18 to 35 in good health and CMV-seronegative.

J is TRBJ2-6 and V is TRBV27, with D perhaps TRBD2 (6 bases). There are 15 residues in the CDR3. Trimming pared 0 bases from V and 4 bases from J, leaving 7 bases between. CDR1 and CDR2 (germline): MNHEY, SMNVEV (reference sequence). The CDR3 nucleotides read TGTGCCAGCAGTTTATCCGGGGGAGGGGCCAACGTCCTGACTTTC. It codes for CASSLSGGGANVLTF. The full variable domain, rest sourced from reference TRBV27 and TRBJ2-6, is EAQVTQNPRYLITVTGKKLTVTCSQNMNHEYMSWYRQDPGLGLRQIYYSMNVEVTDKGDVPEGYKVSRKEKRNFPLILESPSPNQTSLYFCASSLSGGGANVLTFGAGSRLTVL.

CDR3 nucleotides: TGTGCCAGCAGTTCGACAGGGGGCGCTTACGAGCAGTACTTC. Protein: CASSSTGGAYEQYF. The V and J genes are TRBV6-6 and TRBJ2-7, with TRBD1 matching over 10 bases. V lost 4 bases to trimming and J lost 4 bases; unmatched junction nucleotides: 4. This CDR3 contains 14 residues. Germline V gene data show CDR1 as MNHNY and CDR2 as SVGAGI (reference sequence).

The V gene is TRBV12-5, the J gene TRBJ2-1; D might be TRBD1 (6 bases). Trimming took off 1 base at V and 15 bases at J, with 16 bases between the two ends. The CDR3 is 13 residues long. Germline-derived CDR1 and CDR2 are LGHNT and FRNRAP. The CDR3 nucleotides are TGTGCTAGTGGTTTGGGCCTCGGGACAAGGCCGTTCTTC. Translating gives CASGLGLGTRPFF. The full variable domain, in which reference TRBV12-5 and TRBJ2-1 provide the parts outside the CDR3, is DARVTQTPRHKVTEMGQEVTMRCQPILGHNTVFWYRQTMMQGLELLAYFRNRAPLDDSGMPKDRFSAEMPDATLATLKIQPSEPRDSAVYFCASGLGLGTRPFFGPGTRLTVL.

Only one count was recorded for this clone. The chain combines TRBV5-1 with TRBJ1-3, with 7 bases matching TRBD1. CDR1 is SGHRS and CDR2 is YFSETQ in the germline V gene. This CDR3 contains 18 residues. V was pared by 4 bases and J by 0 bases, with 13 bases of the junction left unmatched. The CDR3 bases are TGCGCCAGCAGCCGTGGACAGGTATCCAGTGGCTCTGGAAACACCATATATTTT. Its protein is CASSRGQVSSGSGNTIYF.

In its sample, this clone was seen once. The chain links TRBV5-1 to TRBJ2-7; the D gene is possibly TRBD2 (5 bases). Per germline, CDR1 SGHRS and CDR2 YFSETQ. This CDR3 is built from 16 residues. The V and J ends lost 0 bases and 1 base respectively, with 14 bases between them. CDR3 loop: CASSLGGSRGSYEQYF. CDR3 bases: TGCGCCAGCAGCTTGGGAGGGAGTCGGGGATCCTACGAGCAGTACTTC.

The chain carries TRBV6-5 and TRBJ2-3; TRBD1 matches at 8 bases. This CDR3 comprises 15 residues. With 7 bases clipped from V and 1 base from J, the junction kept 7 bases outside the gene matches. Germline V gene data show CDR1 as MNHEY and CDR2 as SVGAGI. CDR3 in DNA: TGTGCCAGCAAACGGACAGGGTGGGGCACAGATACGCAGTATTTT. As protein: CASKRTGWGTDTQYF.

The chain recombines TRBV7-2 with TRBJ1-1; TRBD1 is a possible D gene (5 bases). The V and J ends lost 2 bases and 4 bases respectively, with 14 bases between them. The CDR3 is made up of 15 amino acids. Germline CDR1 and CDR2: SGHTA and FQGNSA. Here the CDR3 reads CASSLLGVAGTEAFF. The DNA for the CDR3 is TGTGCCAGCAGCTTATTGGGGGTAGCGGGCACTGAAGCTTTCTTT.

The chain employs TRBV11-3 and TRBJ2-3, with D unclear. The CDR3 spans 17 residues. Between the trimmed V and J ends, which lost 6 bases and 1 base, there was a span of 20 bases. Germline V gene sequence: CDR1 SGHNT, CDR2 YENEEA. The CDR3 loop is CASSLGRVEGGTDTQYF. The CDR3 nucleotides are TGTGCCAGCAGTCTAGGCCGTGTAGAAGGTGGCACAGATACGCAGTATTTT. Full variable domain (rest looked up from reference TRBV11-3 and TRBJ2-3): EAGVVQSPRYKIIEKKQPVAFWCNPISGHNTLYWYLQNLGQGPELLIRYENEEAVDDSQLPKDRFSAERLKGVDSTLKIQPAELGDSAVYLCASSLGRVEGGTDTQYFGPGTRLTVL.

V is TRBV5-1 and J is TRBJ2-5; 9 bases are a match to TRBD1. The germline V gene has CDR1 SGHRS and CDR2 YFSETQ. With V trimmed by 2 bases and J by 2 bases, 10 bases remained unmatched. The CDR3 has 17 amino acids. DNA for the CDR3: TGCGCCAGCAGCTTCGGACAGGGGACTCCCTATCAAGAGACCCAGTACTTC. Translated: CASSFGQGTPYQETQYF. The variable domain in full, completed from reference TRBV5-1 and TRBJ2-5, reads KAGVTQTPRYLIKTRGQQVTLSCSPISGHRSVSWYQQTPGQGLQFLFEYFSETQRNKGNFPGRFSGRQFSNSRSEMNVSTLELGDSALYLCASSFGQGTPYQETQYFGPGTRLLVL.

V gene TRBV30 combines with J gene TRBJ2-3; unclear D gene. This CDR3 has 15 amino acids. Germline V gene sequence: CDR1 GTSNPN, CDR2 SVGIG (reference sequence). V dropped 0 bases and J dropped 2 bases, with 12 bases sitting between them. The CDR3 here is CAWSVLSTHTDTQYF. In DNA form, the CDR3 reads TGTGCCTGGAGTGTACTATCGACCCACACAGATACGCAGTATTTT.

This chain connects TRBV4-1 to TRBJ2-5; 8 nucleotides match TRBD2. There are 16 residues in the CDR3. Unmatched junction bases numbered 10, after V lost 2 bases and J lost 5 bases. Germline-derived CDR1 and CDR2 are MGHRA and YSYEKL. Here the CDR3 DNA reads TGCGCCAGCAGCCAAACCCCCGGGGCTAGCGGGGAGACCCAGTACTTC. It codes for CASSQTPGASGETQYF.

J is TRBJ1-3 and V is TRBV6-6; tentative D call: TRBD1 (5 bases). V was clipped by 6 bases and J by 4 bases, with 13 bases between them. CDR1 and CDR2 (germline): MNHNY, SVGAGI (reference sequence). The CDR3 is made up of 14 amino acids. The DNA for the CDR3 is TGTGCCAGCAGCTCAGGGTCTCGAGGAAACACCATATATTTT. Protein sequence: CASSSGSRGNTIYF.